The next 27 T cell receptor beta chains were all read from a single sample in a study of human T cells and chemical hapten exposure. Time point meaning: patch test 2, 6 weeks after DPC sensitization. Treatment in this sample: therapeutic diphenylcyclopropenone sensitization with weekly scalp DPC. A single record per CDR3 protein comes from TCRdb applying MiXCR to the RACE reads. The sample holds just over 350,000 distinct CDR3 sequences, about 6% seen once. The material was whole blood, obtained in connection with sensitization to the hapten diphenylcyclopropenone (DPC). The receptors shown here come from a woman aged 18-30 years with alopecia areata. Some clones in this sample may be carry-over from other donors' samples.

This clonotype was observed a few times. V is TRBV27 and J is TRBJ2-5; perhaps D is TRBD1 or TRBD2 (5 bases each). CDR1 is MNHEY and CDR2 is SMNVEV in the germline V gene (reference sequence). The CDR3 has 14 residues. V gave up 6 bases and J gave up 3 bases, with 14 bases separating them. The DNA of the CDR3 is TGTGCCAGCAGGGGCCTAGCAGGGAAAGAGACCCAGTACTTC. Residues: CASRGLAGKETQYF.

The sample holds many counts of this clonotype. The limits of the CDR3 on the DNA are not certain, so only TCRdb's listed CDR3 is given. V and J are TRBV11-2 and TRBJ1-1; TRBD1, the table's D call, was not compared with the DNA. From germline, CDR1 is SGHAT and CDR2 FQNNGV. The CDR3 is 14 residues long, ends included. The CDR3 is CASSFGIGTPEVFF.

This clonotype was found a few times. As DNA, the CDR3 is TGCAGTGCAAGAACAGGGTTTACTGAAGCTTTCTTT. It specifies CSARTGFTEAFF. This chain joins TRBV20-1 and TRBJ1-1, with D tentatively TRBD1 (6 bases). From germline, CDR1 is DFQATT and CDR2 SNEGSKA (reference sequence). V lost 6 bases and J 5 bases, leaving 13 bases between the germline ends. The length of the CDR3 is 12 residues.

V gene TRBV5-1 combines with J gene TRBJ2-5; 15 bases agree with TRBD2. The CDR3 is made up of 17 amino acids. Germline CDR1 reads SGHRS; CDR2 reads YFSETQ. The trim removed 4 bases at V and 2 bases at J, leaving 6 bases unmatched. CDR3 loop: CASSPGTSGGWQETQYF. The CDR3 coding sequence is TGCGCCAGCAGCCCTGGGACTAGCGGGGGGTGGCAAGAGACCCAGTACTTC.

The chain is built from TRBV7-2 and TRBJ2-5; 9 bases fit TRBD1. Germline CDR1 and CDR2: SGHTA and FQGNSA. This CDR3 has 14 amino acids. The trim removed 3 bases at V and 5 bases at J, leaving 4 bases unmatched. The CDR3 DNA is TGTGCCAGCAGCTTCAACAGGGGGCTTGAGACCCAGTACTTC. Amino acids: CASSFNRGLETQYF.

This clonotype occurred a few times. The chain couples TRBV10-3 to TRBJ1-3; 9 bases are shared with TRBD1. CDR1 and CDR2 from the germline V gene are ENHRY and SYGVKD. Trimming cost V 10 bases and J 2 bases; bases outside gene matches: 12. The CDR3 covers 16 residues. The DNA for the CDR3 is TGTGCCACCAGAGACTCGGACAGGGGCGCTGGAAACACCATATATTTT. This translates into CATRDSDRGAGNTIYF.

This clonotype was counted between two and nine times. The chain couples TRBV24-1 to TRBJ2-7; maybe TRBD1 (5 bases). Germline V gene lookup returns CDR1 KGHDR and CDR2 SFDVKD. This CDR3 has 15 residues. Trimming removed 2 bases at V and 0 bases at J, with 10 bases between. CDR3 in amino acids: CATSDSSGLSYEQYF. The DNA for the CDR3 is TGTGCCACCAGTGATTCGTCAGGGCTCTCCTACGAGCAGTACTTC.

This clonotype was counted at least ten times. The chain carries TRBV18 and TRBJ1-5; D may be TRBD1 (5 bases). V lost 6 bases and J 4 bases, leaving 16 bases between the germline ends. This CDR3 has 15 residues. Germline CDR1 reads KGHSH; CDR2 reads LQKENI. CDR3 loop: CASSAGGEKNQPQHF. The CDR3, as DNA: TGTGCCAGCTCGGCAGGAGGGGAAAAAAATCAGCCCCAGCATTTT.

At least ten counts were recorded for this clonotype. The chain employs TRBV24-1 and TRBJ2-2; D not certain. The CDR3 sequence is 14 residues long. Germline lookup yields CDR1 KGHDR and CDR2 SFDVKD. Trimming took 6 bases from V and 0 from J, leaving 7 bases between them. CDR3 amino acids: CATSPTANTGELFF. In nucleotides, the CDR3 is TGTGCCACCAGTCCAACAGCGAACACCGGGGAGCTGTTTTTT.

V usage is TRBV27 and J usage is TRBJ2-7; 9 bases are a match to TRBD2. Germline CDR1 and CDR2: MNHEY and SMNVEV (reference sequence). The V segment lost 8 bases and the J segment 2 bases; nucleotides outside the gene matches: 10. The CDR3 runs 15 residues. In nucleotides, the CDR3 is TGTGCCAGCTTTGGGGCTAGCGGGGCTACCTACGAGCAGTACTTC. Translated: CASFGASGATYEQYF.

Many counts were recorded for this clonotype. CDR3 sequence: CASSQGHPGNQPQHF. The DNA of the CDR3 is TGTGCCAGCAGCCAAGGACACCCAGGCAATCAGCCCCAGCATTTT. J is TRBJ1-5 and V is TRBV28, with a tentative D call TRBD1 (5 bases). V lost 6 bases and J 2 bases, leaving 14 bases between the germline ends. The length of the CDR3 is 15 residues. CDR1 and CDR2 from the germline V gene are MDHEN and SYDVKM.

This chain connects TRBV7-9 to TRBJ1-4; D is uncertain. This CDR3 is built from 16 residues. Trimming took 3 bases from V and 0 from J, leaving 11 bases between them. Germline loops: CDR1 SEHNR, CDR2 FQNEAQ (reference sequence). The CDR3 spells CASSLVLTATNEKLFF. The CDR3, as DNA: TGTGCCAGCAGCTTGGTGCTTACTGCAACTAATGAAAAACTGTTTTTT.

The chain carries TRBV2 and TRBJ2-5, with D possibly TRBD2 on 5 matching bases. CDR3 length: 13 residues. V was cut by 6 bases and J by 9 bases, with 17 bases left in between. Germline V gene sequence: CDR1 SNHLY, CDR2 FYNNEI. CDR3 nucleotide sequence: TGTGCCAGCAGCCAGGACCGCTCCGGGGCCCAGTACTTC. It translates to CASSQDRSGAQYF.

This clonotype was picked up many times. The rearrangement joins TRBV9 to TRBJ1-1; maybe TRBD1 (5 bases). This CDR3 spans 14 amino acids. Deletions cut 0 bases from V and 9 bases from J, with 15 bases between. CDR1 is SGDLS, CDR2 YYNGEE, per germline. The CDR3: CASSVGGGARQAFF. The CDR3 nucleotides read TGTGCCAGCAGCGTAGGTGGCGGGGCGAGGCAAGCTTTCTTT. The entire variable domain, with the rest obtained from reference TRBV9 and TRBJ1-1, is as follows: DSGVTQTPKHLITATGQRVTLRCSPRSGDLSVYWYQQSLDQGLQFLIQYYNGEERAKGNILERFSAQQFPDLHSELNLSSLELGDSALYFCASSVGGGARQAFFGQGTRLTVV.

The rearrangement joins TRBV28 to TRBJ1-1; D remains unclear. Germline V lookup: CDR1 MDHEN, CDR2 SYDVKM. With 7 bases removed from V and 1 base from J, the gap between germline ends came to 13 bases. The CDR3 extends over 14 amino acids. CDR3 DNA: TGTGCCAGCATCAAACAATGGGGGAACACTGAAGCTTTCTTT. It is translated as CASIKQWGNTEAFF.

This clonotype was counted at least ten times. The rearrangement uses TRBV6-5 and TRBJ1-5; a possible D gene is TRBD1 (5 bases). V was pared by 0 bases and J by 5 bases, with 14 bases between. This CDR3 region has 16 residues. Germline CDR1 reads MNHEY; CDR2 reads SVGAGI. The CDR3 sequence: CASSYSGWGGYQPQHF. As DNA, the CDR3 is TGTGCCAGCAGTTACTCGGGATGGGGGGGGTATCAGCCCCAGCATTTT.

Ten or more counts support this clonotype. This chain links TRBV18 with TRBJ1-2; TRBD1 might be the D (6 bases). Germline V gives CDR1 KGHSH, CDR2 LQKENI. The V and J ends lost 6 bases and 4 bases respectively, with 18 bases between them. CDR3 length: 15 residues. CDR3 sequence (DNA): TGTGCCAGCTCCGCCACAAGGACGGACAGCTATGGCTACACCTTC. This gives the protein CASSATRTDSYGYTF.

This clonotype was detected a few times. The CDR3 is CASSHRTEMNTEAFF. DNA for the CDR3: TGCGCCAGCAGCCACCGGACAGAGATGAACACTGAAGCTTTCTTT. The chain employs TRBV4-1 and TRBJ1-1; TRBD1 might be the D (6 bases). Trimming pared 3 bases from V and 0 bases from J, leaving 11 bases between. In germline, CDR1 is MGHRA, CDR2 YSYEKL. The CDR3 sequence is 15 residues long.

This clonotype showed up many times. J is TRBJ2-6 and V is TRBV18; possibly TRBD1 or TRBD2 for D (5 bases each). This CDR3 spans 17 amino acids. Looked up from germline, CDR1 is KGHSH and CDR2 is LQKENI. V was clipped by 4 bases and J by 0 bases, with 13 bases between them. Here the CDR3 reads CASSLTGTYSGANVLTF. In DNA form, the CDR3 reads TGTGCCAGCTCACTCACCGGGACCTACTCTGGGGCCAACGTCCTGACTTTC.

This clonotype was observed a few times. V usage is TRBV7-2 and J usage is TRBJ2-5, with D unresolved. The CDR3 is 15 amino acids. V was trimmed by 1 base and J by 3 bases, leaving 12 bases between them. The germline gives CDR1 SGHTA, CDR2 FQGNSA. The CDR3 nucleotides are TGTGCCAGCAGCTTAGATAGGCAGGCCAAAGAGACCCAGTACTTC. Translating it yields CASSLDRQAKETQYF. Using reference TRBV7-2 and TRBJ2-5 for the parts outside the CDR3, the full variable domain is GAGVSQSPSNKVTEKGKDVELRCDPISGHTALYWYRQSLGQGLEFLIYFQGNSAPDKSGLPSDRFSAERTGGSVSTLTIQRTQQEDSAVYLCASSLDRQAKETQYFGPGTRLLVL.

In this sample, this clonotype turned up many times. The gene calls are TRBV4-1 and TRBJ1-4; no firm D call. The V gene's germline CDR1 is MGHRA and CDR2 YSYEKL. This CDR3 spans 16 amino acids. Trimming removed 0 bases from V and 0 bases from J, with 8 bases in between. CDR3: CASSQEYRSTNEKLFF. In DNA, the CDR3 is TGCGCCAGCAGCCAAGAGTATCGGTCAACTAATGAAAAACTGTTTTTT.

At least ten counts were recorded for this clonotype. The chain recombines TRBV27 with TRBJ1-5; D remains ambiguous. CDR1 MNHEY and CDR2 SMNVEV come from the germline V gene (reference sequence). V was pared by 8 bases and J by 2 bases, with 16 bases between. The CDR3 is 15 residues long. The CDR3 is CASRNGPGGNQPQHF. The CDR3, as DNA: TGTGCCAGCCGAAACGGCCCCGGGGGCAATCAGCCCCAGCATTTT.

This clonotype was seen only a few times. The chain has TRBV12-5 and TRBJ2-3; D is perhaps TRBD1 (5 bases). Germline V gene sequence: CDR1 LGHNT, CDR2 FRNRAP. Trimming pared 6 bases from V and 0 bases from J, leaving 13 bases between. The CDR3 has 15 amino acids. CDR3 DNA: TGTGCTAGTGGGTCCACACAGGAGAGCACAGATACGCAGTATTTT. As protein: CASGSTQESTDTQYF.

This clonotype was picked up one time. This sequence joins TRBV5-5 and TRBJ1-1; no reliable D call. Trimming removed 0 bases from V and 4 bases from J, with 13 bases in between. Germline CDR1 reads SGHKS; CDR2 reads YYEKEE (reference sequence). This CDR3 has 15 residues. CDR3 amino acids: CASSLGVRVGTEAFF. CDR3 in DNA: TGTGCCAGCAGCTTGGGTGTGCGGGTAGGCACTGAAGCTTTCTTT.

The table lists this clonotype with many counts. V is TRBV7-6 and J is TRBJ2-7, with D perhaps given as TRBD1 or TRBD2 (6 bases each). Between the trimmed V and J ends, which lost 6 bases and 0 bases, there was a span of 18 bases. The germline CDR1 and CDR2 sequences are SGHVS and FNYEAQ. There are 16 residues in the CDR3. The CDR3 DNA follows: TGTGCCAGCAGTGGGGGGCTTTCGTCAAACTCCTACGAGCAGTACTTC. Encoded protein: CASSGGLSSNSYEQYF.

This clonotype was counted between two and nine times. The chain employs TRBV4-2 and TRBJ2-2, with TRBD2 identical over 8 bases. Germline CDR1 reads LGHNA; CDR2 reads YNFKEQ. V was pared by 0 bases and J by 3 bases, with 12 bases of the junction left unmatched. The CDR3 covers 19 residues. The DNA of the CDR3 is TGTGCCAGCAGCCAAGAGAGTCCGGGACTAGTGTCGCACACCGGGGAGCTGTTTTTT. The encoded protein is CASSQESPGLVSHTGELFF.

This clonotype was picked up many times. This chain's CDR3 is CASNLWTGSYEQYF. CDR3 nucleotides: TGTGCCAGCAACCTTTGGACAGGGTCCTACGAGCAGTACTTC. The chain employs TRBV7-4 and TRBJ2-7; TRBD1 matches at 8 bases. The CDR3 contains 14 residues. Germline CDR1 is SGHVT and CDR2 is SQSDAQ. V shed 7 bases and J 1 base; nucleotides not matched to a gene: 6. Using reference TRBV7-4 and TRBJ2-7 for the parts outside the CDR3, the full variable domain is GAGVSQSPRYKVAKRGRDVALRCDSISGHVTLYWYRQTLGQGSEVLTYSQSDAQRDKSGRPSGRFSAERPERSVSTLKIQRTEQGDSAVYLCASNLWTGSYEQYFGPGTRLTVT.